This entry features one T cell receptor beta chain sequence. Methods used by the authors: The assay estimated nucleated cells by amplifying reference gene primers. The table came from immunoSEQ multiplex PCR; TCRdb's copy has only in-frame clones and leaves some out. The V and J calls and the clone size are those of that table, but D and trimming were determined from the DNA. The sample shows 94,000 or so clones, about 91% of them seen only once. The data were obtained in a study of blood T cell repertoires in COVID-19. Study as a whole: Samples representing acute and convalescent COVID-19 were sourced from the United States, Italy and Spain. PBMCs, B-cell-depleted T cells, or T cells provided the cDNA or gDNA that made up the material.

V gave up 5 bases and J gave up 3 bases; unmatched junction bases: 4. The CDR3 is 15 residues long. From germline, CDR1 is MNHEY and CDR2 SMNVEV (reference sequence). This TCR derives from a woman in her 70s with acute or convalescent COVID-19. The material sequenced was peripheral blood. The chain combines TRBV27 with TRBJ2-6; TRBD1 matches 7 bases. CDR3 loop: CASSATGYGANVLTF. DNA for the CDR3: TGTGCCAGCAGTGCGACAGGGTATGGGGCCAACGTCCTGACTTTC.